These 28 T cell receptor beta chains share one sample of origin, sequenced in a study of post-analysis software for immune sequencing data. Study results and caveats: The five TRBV segments detected at higher frequency in patients than in controls included TRBV5-6, TRBV5-1 and TRBV20-1.

Unique molecular identifiers were built into the TCR beta cDNA libraries. TCRdb reprocessed the PCR reads via MiXCR and lists one record per CDR3 protein. The data contain approximately 660,000 distinct CDR3 sequences, roughly three fifths of them singletons. For these TCRs, the target antigens are not known. The sequenced material came from blood. The receptor set was obtained from a girl under 10 years old with multiple sclerosis.

The chain has TRBV7-3 and TRBJ1-1; no firm D call. This CDR3 has 15 residues. Germline CDR1 is SGHTA and CDR2 is FQGTGA. V was shortened by 1 base and J by 1 base, with 10 bases between the two germline ends. Here the CDR3 reads CASSLIRIPNTEAFF. The DNA of the CDR3 is TGTGCCAGCAGCTTAATAAGGATACCGAACACTGAAGCTTTCTTT.

The J gene is TRBJ2-1, the V gene TRBV7-2; D might be TRBD1 or TRBD2, each matching 5 bases. This CDR3 region has 15 residues. Germline CDR1 and CDR2: SGHTA and FQGNSA. Trimming shortened V by 1 base and J by 9 bases, and 16 bases separated the two germline ends. CDR3 residues: CASSLVAGSCGEQFF. The CDR3 DNA sequence: TGTGCCAGCAGCTTAGTGGCAGGGAGTTGCGGTGAGCAGTTCTTC. Together with reference TRBV7-2 and TRBJ2-1, the CDR3 gives the full variable domain: GAGVSQSPSNKVTEKGKDVELRCDPISGHTALYWYRQSLGQGLEFLIYFQGNSAPDKSGLPSDRFSAERTGGSVSTLTIQRTQQEDSAVYLCASSLVAGSCGEQFFGPGTRLTVL.

The chain uses TRBV20-1 and TRBJ2-1, with D hard to call. V shed 7 bases and J shed 7 bases, with 8 bases lying between them. This CDR3 has 10 residues. In germline, CDR1 is DFQATT, CDR2 SNEGSKA (reference sequence). DNA of the CDR3: TGCAGTGGATTAGGAAATGAGCAGTTCTTC. Its translation is CSGLGNEQFF.

The chain combines TRBV20-1 with TRBJ2-7; 9 nucleotides align to TRBD2. CDR1 is DFQATT and CDR2 is SNEGSKA in the germline V gene (reference sequence). This CDR3 contains 16 residues. The V and J ends lost 0 bases and 4 bases, in that order; junction bases with no gene match: 10. Here the CDR3 reads CSARDSGASGVYEQYF. CDR3 nucleotides: TGCAGTGCTAGAGATTCGGGCGCTAGCGGGGTTTACGAGCAGTACTTC.

The chain combines TRBV5-6 with TRBJ2-3; the D gene is possibly TRBD1 (5 bases). The germline V gene has CDR1 SGHDT and CDR2 YYEEEE. The CDR3 covers 15 residues. Trimming shortened V by 0 bases and J by 3 bases, and 11 bases separated the two germline ends. The CDR3 sequence is CASSLGRVRTDTQYF. In nucleotides, the CDR3 is TGTGCCAGCAGCTTGGGCAGGGTGAGGACAGATACGCAGTATTTT. Variable domain in full (rest from reference TRBV5-6 and TRBJ2-3): DAGVTQSPTHLIKTRGQQVTLRCSPKSGHDTVSWYQQALGQGPQFIFQYYEEEERQRGNFPDRFSGHQFPNYSSELNVNALLLGDSALYLCASSLGRVRTDTQYFGPGTRLTVL.

The chain carries TRBV7-9 and TRBJ1-2, with TRBD1 matching over 7 bases. The germline V gene has CDR1 SEHNR and CDR2 FQNEAQ (reference sequence). The CDR3 is 15 residues long. With V trimmed by 3 bases and J by 4 bases, 8 bases remained unmatched. The CDR3 loop reads CASSFVTGTPYGYTF. Here the CDR3 DNA reads TGTGCCAGCAGCTTTGTGACAGGGACCCCCTATGGCTACACCTTC.

The chain joins TRBV10-3 to TRBJ2-5, with unresolved D. Germline CDR1 is ENHRY and CDR2 is SYGVKD. Trimming stripped 4 bases from V and 1 base from J, with 7 bases between. This CDR3 has 13 residues. CDR3 region: CAISVRTQETQYF. The CDR3 nucleotides read TGTGCCATCAGTGTTAGAACCCAAGAGACCCAGTACTTC.

The rearrangement links TRBV6-2 or TRBV6-3 to TRBJ1-2; 8 bases agree with TRBD1. CDR1 MNHEY and CDR2 SVGEGT come from the germline V gene. V shed 6 bases and J 8 bases; nucleotides not matched to a gene: 11. The CDR3 totals 14 residues. CDR3 nucleotide sequence: TGTGCCAGCAGATTTGACAGGGGAGGAGAAGGCTACACCTTC. Its protein is CASRFDRGGEGYTF.

The chain's CDR3 is CASSLVAGNQPQHF. CDR3 DNA: TGTGCCAGTAGTCTCGTGGCGGGCAATCAGCCCCAGCATTTT. The V call is TRBV19, the J call TRBJ1-5, with D unclear. Germline lookup yields CDR1 LNHDA and CDR2 SQIVND (reference sequence). The CDR3 is 14 amino acids. Trimming shortened V by 5 bases and J by 2 bases, and 10 bases separated the two germline ends.

Regarding this clonotype: The CDR3 carries no conserved terminal phenylalanine or tryptophan, so it likely arises from a read error. The chain links TRBV6-1 to TRBJ2-4; 9 bases agree with TRBD1. Germline loops: CDR1 MNHNS, CDR2 SASEGT. The CDR3 runs 16 residues. V was pared by 3 bases and J by 4 bases, with 7 bases of the junction left unmatched. The CDR3 protein is CASSEDRGYTKNIQYL. The CDR3 DNA is TGTGCCAGCAGTGAGGACAGGGGCTACACTAAAAACATTCAGTACCTC.

The chain is built from TRBV25-1 and TRBJ2-7, with D tentatively TRBD1 (6 bases). Trimming took 0 bases from V and 2 from J, leaving 14 bases between them. Per the germline V gene, CDR1 is MGHDK and CDR2 is SYGVNS. This CDR3 contains 16 residues. CDR3 residues: CASSEYTGTRTYEQYF. The CDR3 bases are TGTGCCAGCAGTGAATATACCGGGACAAGGACCTACGAGCAGTACTTC.

The rearrangement links TRBV28 to TRBJ1-5; D remains ambiguous. CDR1 MDHEN and CDR2 SYDVKM come from the germline V gene. CDR3 length equals 16 residues. The V and J ends lost 6 bases and 0 bases respectively, with 15 bases between them. CDR3 region: CASSLLGFNSNQPQHF. The CDR3 nucleotides are TGTGCCAGCAGCTTGTTGGGGTTTAATAGCAATCAGCCCCAGCATTTT.

This rearrangement joins TRBV10-3 to TRBJ2-1; D perhaps matches TRBD2 (5 bases). Germline V gene data show CDR1 as ENHRY and CDR2 as SYGVKD. V was trimmed by 0 bases and J by 6 bases, leaving 15 bases between them. The CDR3 is made up of 16 amino acids. The CDR3 coding sequence is TGTGCCATCAGTGAGTCGAGTCTAGCACCCCTCAATGAGCAGTTCTTC. Its translation is CAISESSLAPLNEQFF.

The chain links TRBV7-2 to TRBJ1-5; TRBD1 is a possible D gene (6 bases). The V and J ends lost 5 bases and 1 base respectively, with 15 bases between them. In germline, CDR1 is SGHTA, CDR2 FQGNSA. The CDR3 is 16 amino acids. Here the CDR3 DNA reads TGTGCCAGCAGCCAGGGAGGGGGAAACAGCAATCAGCCCCAGCATTTT. Residues: CASSQGGGNSNQPQHF.

This clonotype has only a few counts. This rearrangement joins TRBV6-6 to TRBJ1-5; unclear D gene. Trimming stripped 6 bases from V and 0 bases from J, with 9 bases between. The CDR3 has 14 residues. In germline, CDR1 is MNHNY, CDR2 SVGAGI (reference sequence). Here the CDR3 DNA reads TGTGCCAGCAGGTCGTGGGCTAGCAATCAGCCCCAGCATTTT. This sequence encodes CASRSWASNQPQHF.

V and J are TRBV12-3 or TRBV12-4 and TRBJ2-1; TRBD2 matches 9 bases. V gave up 6 bases and J gave up 0 bases; unmatched junction bases: 9. The CDR3 spans 17 residues. CDR3 residues: CASSLVRLAASYNEQFF. DNA for the CDR3: TGTGCCAGCAGCCTCGTCCGACTAGCGGCCTCCTACAATGAGCAGTTCTTC.

This clonotype turned up a few times. The chain joins TRBV5-1 to TRBJ2-7, with 7 bases fitting TRBD1. With 2 bases clipped from V and 3 bases from J, the junction kept 8 bases outside the gene matches. CDR3 length: 15 amino acids. Germline V gene sequence: CDR1 SGHRS, CDR2 YFSETQ. CDR3: CASSLGQANVYEQYF. CDR3 DNA sequence: TGCGCCAGCAGCTTAGGACAGGCAAATGTCTACGAGCAGTACTTC.

This clonotype appeared a few times. The chain recombines TRBV28 with TRBJ2-5; D gene ambiguous. Trimming left V 2 bases short and J 2 bases short, with 12 bases between. CDR1 is MDHEN, CDR2 SYDVKM, per germline. There are 15 residues in the CDR3. For the CDR3, the DNA is TGTGCCAGCAGTTTAGGTTCGGTGGGGCAAGAGACCCAGTACTTC. Its protein product is CASSLGSVGQETQYF.

The V and J genes are TRBV6-5 and TRBJ2-6, with a tentative D call TRBD1 (6 bases). V was shortened by 6 bases and J by 4 bases, with 13 bases between the two germline ends. This CDR3 is 15 amino acids long. Per germline, CDR1 MNHEY and CDR2 SVGAGI. The DNA for the CDR3 is TGTGCCAGCAGAATCGGGGACACCGGGGCCAACGTCCTGACTTTC. Its protein is CASRIGDTGANVLTF.

V and J are TRBV20-1 and TRBJ2-3; D possibly corresponds to TRBD1 (6 bases). CDR1 is DFQATT, CDR2 SNEGSKA, per germline (reference sequence). V lost 3 bases and J 0 bases, leaving 25 bases between the germline ends. This CDR3 contains 19 residues. CDR3 region: CSASAPWGMTGGSTDTQYF. CDR3 coding DNA: TGCAGTGCTAGTGCCCCATGGGGGATGACAGGAGGTAGCACAGATACGCAGTATTTT.

The rearrangement joins TRBV12-3 or TRBV12-4 to TRBJ1-2; D perhaps matches TRBD1 (6 bases). The V and J ends lost 6 bases and 4 bases respectively, with 27 bases between them. The CDR3 runs to 18 residues. CDR3 nucleotides: TGTGCCAGCAGCATAAAAAAAGTTCTCGGGGGGCCAAGCTATGGCTACACCTTC. Protein: CASSIKKVLGGPSYGYTF.

The chain recombines TRBV7-9 with TRBJ2-1; 7 nucleotides agree with TRBD2. CDR3 length: 14 amino acids. The germline CDR1 and CDR2 sequences are SEHNR and FQNEAQ (reference sequence). V dropped 4 bases and J dropped 10; count of bases not matched to a gene: 10. This chain's CDR3 is CASSSLAERTEQFF. CDR3 DNA: TGTGCCAGCAGCTCTCTAGCGGAGCGTACGGAGCAGTTCTTC.

The rearrangement joins TRBV6-2 or TRBV6-3 to TRBJ2-3, with 8 bases fitting TRBD1. This CDR3 spans 12 amino acids. Germline V gene sequence: CDR1 MNHEY, CDR2 SVGEGT. V gave up 2 bases and J gave up 14 bases; unmatched junction bases: 6. The CDR3 bases are TGTGCCAGCAGTTACCGACAGGGGACTGCGTATTTT. Translated: CASSYRQGTAYF.

V usage is TRBV10-3 and J usage is TRBJ2-5; no firm D call. Looked up from germline, CDR1 is ENHRY and CDR2 is SYGVKD. The CDR3 is made up of 15 amino acids. V lost 4 bases, J lost 0 bases, and 12 bases lay in between. CDR3 in DNA: TGTGCCATCAGTGGGGCCGGCGCGTACCAAGAGACCCAGTACTTC. As protein: CAISGAGAYQETQYF.

This chain connects TRBV28 to TRBJ2-7; D not resolved. CDR1 and CDR2 from the germline V gene are MDHEN and SYDVKM. The CDR3 covers 13 residues. The ends were cut back, 4 bases at V and 1 base at J, with 8 bases in the middle. CDR3 DNA sequence: TGTGCCAGCAGTTCCCCCCCGTCCTACGAGCAGTACTTC. It encodes CASSSPPSYEQYF.

The genes are TRBV27 and TRBJ1-1; TRBD1 is a possible D gene (5 bases). The CDR3 consists of 13 residues. Looked up from germline, CDR1 is MNHEY and CDR2 is SMNVEV (reference sequence). V lost 8 bases, J lost 0 bases, and 10 bases lay in between. CDR3 sequence (DNA): TGTGCCAGCTACGACAGATTGAACACTGAAGCTTTCTTT. Translating gives CASYDRLNTEAFF.

The chain employs TRBV6-4 and TRBJ2-2, with 11 bases lining up with TRBD2. This CDR3 contains 16 residues. The germline CDR1 and CDR2 sequences are MRHNA and SNTAGT. J was trimmed by 6 bases and V by 6 bases; bases with no gene match: 9. CDR3: CASSQLAGALSGELFF. The CDR3 DNA reads TGTGCCAGCAGCCAACTAGCGGGAGCCCTCTCCGGGGAGCTGTTTTTT.

The genes are TRBV7-2 and TRBJ2-3; 8 nucleotides line up with TRBD2. The V segment lost 5 bases and the J segment 6 bases; nucleotides outside the gene matches: 4. In germline, CDR1 is SGHTA, CDR2 FQGNSA. The CDR3 spans 13 residues. The DNA of the CDR3 is TGTGCCAGCAGCACCCGGGAGGGGGATACGCAGTATTTT. This translates into CASSTREGDTQYF.